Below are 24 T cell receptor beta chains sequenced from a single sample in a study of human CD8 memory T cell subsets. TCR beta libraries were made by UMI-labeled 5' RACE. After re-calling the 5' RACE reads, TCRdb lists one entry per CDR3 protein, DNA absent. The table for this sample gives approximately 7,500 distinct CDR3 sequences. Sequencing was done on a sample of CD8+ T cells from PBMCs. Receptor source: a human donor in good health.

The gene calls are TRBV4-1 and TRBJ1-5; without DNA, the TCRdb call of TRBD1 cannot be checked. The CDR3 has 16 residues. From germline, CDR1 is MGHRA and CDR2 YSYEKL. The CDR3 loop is CASSQDRQGYNQPQHF.

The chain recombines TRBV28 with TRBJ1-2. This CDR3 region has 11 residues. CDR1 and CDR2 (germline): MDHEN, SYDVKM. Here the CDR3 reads CASSYATGYTF.

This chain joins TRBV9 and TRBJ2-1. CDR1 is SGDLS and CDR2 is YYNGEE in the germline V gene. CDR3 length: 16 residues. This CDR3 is CASSVLGGGSYNEQFF.

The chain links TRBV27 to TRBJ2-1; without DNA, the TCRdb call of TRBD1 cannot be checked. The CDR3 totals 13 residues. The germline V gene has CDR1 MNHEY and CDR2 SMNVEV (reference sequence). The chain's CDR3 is CASSLWRGGEQFF.

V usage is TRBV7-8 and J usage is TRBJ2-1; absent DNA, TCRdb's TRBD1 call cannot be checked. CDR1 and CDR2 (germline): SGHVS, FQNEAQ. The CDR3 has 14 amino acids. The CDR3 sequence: CASSLRDNYNEQFF.

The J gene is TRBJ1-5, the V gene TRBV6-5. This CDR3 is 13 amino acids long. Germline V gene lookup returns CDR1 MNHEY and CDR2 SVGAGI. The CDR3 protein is CASSYGPNQPQHF.

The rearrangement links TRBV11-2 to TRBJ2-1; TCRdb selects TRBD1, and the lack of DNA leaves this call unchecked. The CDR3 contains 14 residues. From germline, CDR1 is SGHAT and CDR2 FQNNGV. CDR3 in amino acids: CASSLGGGGNEQFF.

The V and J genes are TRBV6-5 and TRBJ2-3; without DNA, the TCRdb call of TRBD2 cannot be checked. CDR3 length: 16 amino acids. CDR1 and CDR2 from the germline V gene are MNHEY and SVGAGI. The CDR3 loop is CASSLLAGLGTDTQYF.

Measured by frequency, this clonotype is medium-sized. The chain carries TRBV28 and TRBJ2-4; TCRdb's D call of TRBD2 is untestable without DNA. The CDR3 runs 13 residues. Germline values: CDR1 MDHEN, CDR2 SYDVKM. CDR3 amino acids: CASRLAAGGIQYF.

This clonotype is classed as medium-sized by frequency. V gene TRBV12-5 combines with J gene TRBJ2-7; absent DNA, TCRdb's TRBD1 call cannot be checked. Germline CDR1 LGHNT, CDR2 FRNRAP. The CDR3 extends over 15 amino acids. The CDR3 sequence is CASAQGQGLSYEQYF.

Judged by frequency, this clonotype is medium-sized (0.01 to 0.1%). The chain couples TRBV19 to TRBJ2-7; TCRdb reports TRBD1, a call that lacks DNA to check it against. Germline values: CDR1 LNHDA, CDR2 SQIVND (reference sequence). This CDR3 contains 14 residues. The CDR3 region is CASTPTGGIYEQYF. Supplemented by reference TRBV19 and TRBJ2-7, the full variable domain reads DGGITQSPKYLFRKEGQNVTLSCEQNLNHDAMYWYRQDPGQGLRLIYYSQIVNDFQKGDIAEGYSVSREKKESFPLTVTSAQKNPTAFYLCASTPTGGIYEQYFGPGTRLTVT.

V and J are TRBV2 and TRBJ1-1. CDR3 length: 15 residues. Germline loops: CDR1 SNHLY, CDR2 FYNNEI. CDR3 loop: CASSYSGSLGAEAFF.

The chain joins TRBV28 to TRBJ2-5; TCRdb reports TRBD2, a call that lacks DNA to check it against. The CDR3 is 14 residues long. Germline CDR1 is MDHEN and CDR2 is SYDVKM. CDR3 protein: CASSLWRAQETQYF.

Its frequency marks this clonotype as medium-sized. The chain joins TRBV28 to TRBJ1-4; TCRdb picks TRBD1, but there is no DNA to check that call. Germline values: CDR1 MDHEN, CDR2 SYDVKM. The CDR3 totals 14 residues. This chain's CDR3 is CASSSRGGGEKLFF. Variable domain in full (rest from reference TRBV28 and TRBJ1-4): DVKVTQSSRYLVKRTGEKVFLECVQDMDHENMFWYRQDPGLGLRLIYFSYDVKMKEKGDIPEGYSVSREKKERFSLILESASTNQTSMYLCASSSRGGGEKLFFGSGTQLSVL.

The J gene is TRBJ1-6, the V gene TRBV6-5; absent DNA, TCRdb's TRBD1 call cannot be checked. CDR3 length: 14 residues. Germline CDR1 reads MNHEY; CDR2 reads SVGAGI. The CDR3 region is CASRTGGLNSPLHF.

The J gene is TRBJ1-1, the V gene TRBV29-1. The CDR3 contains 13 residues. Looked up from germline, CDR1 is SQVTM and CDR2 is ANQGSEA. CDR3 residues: CSVVPALNTEAFF.

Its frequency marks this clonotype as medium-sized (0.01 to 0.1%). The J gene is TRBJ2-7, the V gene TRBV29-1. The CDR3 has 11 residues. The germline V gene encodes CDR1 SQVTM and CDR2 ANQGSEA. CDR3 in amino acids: CSVFDGSGQYF.

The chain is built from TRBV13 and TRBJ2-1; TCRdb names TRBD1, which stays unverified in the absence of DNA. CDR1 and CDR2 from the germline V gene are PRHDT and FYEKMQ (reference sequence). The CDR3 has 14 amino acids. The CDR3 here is CASSVTGTTNEQFF.

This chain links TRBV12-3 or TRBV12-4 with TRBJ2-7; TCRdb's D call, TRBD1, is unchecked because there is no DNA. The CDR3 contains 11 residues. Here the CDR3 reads CASGWGTEQYF.

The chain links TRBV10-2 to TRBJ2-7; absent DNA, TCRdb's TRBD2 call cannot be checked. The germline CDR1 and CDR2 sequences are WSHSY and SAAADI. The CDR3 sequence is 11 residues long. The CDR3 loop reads CASMGSSEQYF.

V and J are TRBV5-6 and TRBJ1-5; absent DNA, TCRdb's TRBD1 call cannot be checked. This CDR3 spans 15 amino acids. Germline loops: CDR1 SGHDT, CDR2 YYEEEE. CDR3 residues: CASSLKQGSNQPQHF.

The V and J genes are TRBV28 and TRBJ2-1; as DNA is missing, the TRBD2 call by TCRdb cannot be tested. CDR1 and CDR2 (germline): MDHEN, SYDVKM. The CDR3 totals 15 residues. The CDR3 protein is CASRYGTWPYNEQFF.

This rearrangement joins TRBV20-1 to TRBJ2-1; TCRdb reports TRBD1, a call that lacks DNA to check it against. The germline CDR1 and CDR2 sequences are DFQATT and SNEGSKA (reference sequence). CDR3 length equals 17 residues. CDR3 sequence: CSATPLGAKSSYNEQFF.

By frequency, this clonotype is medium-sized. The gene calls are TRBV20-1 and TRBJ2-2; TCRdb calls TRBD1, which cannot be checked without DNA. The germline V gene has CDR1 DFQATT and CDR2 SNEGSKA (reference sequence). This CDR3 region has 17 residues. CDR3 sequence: CSARGARQGVYSGELFF.